A selection of T cell receptor beta chains follows, all from one sample in a study of early T cells in non-severe SARS-CoV-2 infection. TCRdb processed the 5' RACE reads anew with MiXCR; each CDR3 protein has one entry. The table has some 82,000 distinct CDR3 sequences, 9.5% to 13% seen once; the top ten hold about 2.7%. The source material was whole blood. The receptors were sampled from an adult who was a healthcare worker with PCR-confirmed SARS-CoV-2 infection or an uninfected control (not recorded which). Each CDR3 is given with its conserved first and last residue. The order of the fields is CDR3 DNA, CDR3 protein, J gene, D gene, V gene, clone size. The D gene is left open where the match is weak. Clone size is given for some rows only: seen once, a few or many times, or a class if the clone is expanded.

CDR3nt: TGTGCCAGCAGCTTAGCAGGGGGCTCTGGGGCCAACGTCCTGACTTTC
CDR3aa: CASSLAGGSGANVLTF
j_gene: TRBJ2-6
d_gene: TRBD1
v_gene: TRBV7-3
abundance: few

CDR3nt: TGTGCCAGCAGTGAGACAGCCGTCGGGGCTTTCTTT
CDR3aa: CASSETAVGAFF
j_gene: TRBJ1-1
d_gene: NA
v_gene: TRBV12-3/TRBV12-4
abundance: NA

CDR3nt: TGTGCCAGCAGTTTCAAGGGGGCGGGCAATCAGCCCCAGCATTTT
CDR3aa: CASSFKGAGNQPQHF
j_gene: TRBJ1-5
d_gene: TRBD1
v_gene: TRBV12-3/TRBV12-4
abundance: NA

CDR3nt: TGTGCCAGCAGCCATAACGTGGAGACCCAGTACTTC
CDR3aa: CASSHNVETQYF
j_gene: TRBJ2-5
d_gene: NA
v_gene: TRBV14
abundance: many

CDR3nt: TGCAGCGGGGGGGCTGACTATGGCTACACCTTC
CDR3aa: CSGGADYGYTF
j_gene: TRBJ1-2
d_gene: NA
v_gene: TRBV29-1
abundance: many

CDR3nt: TGCGCCAGCAGCCAGGGACAGCTATCAACTAATGAAAAACTGTTTTTT
CDR3aa: CASSQGQLSTNEKLFF
j_gene: TRBJ1-4
d_gene: TRBD1
v_gene: TRBV4-1
abundance: NA

CDR3nt: TGCAGCGCCGGAGGTCTAGCGGGGCCTTACGAGCAGTACTTC
CDR3aa: CSAGGLAGPYEQYF
j_gene: TRBJ2-7
d_gene: TRBD2
v_gene: TRBV29-1
abundance: NA

CDR3nt: TGTGCCAGTAGTATAGGGGCCGGGACTCCCAGCACAGATACGCAGTATTTT
CDR3aa: CASSIGAGTPSTDTQYF
j_gene: TRBJ2-3
d_gene: NA
v_gene: TRBV19
abundance: few

CDR3nt: TGTGCCAGCAGTGAGCAGGGGGCTACGGGCTACACCTTC
CDR3aa: CASSEQGATGYTF
j_gene: TRBJ1-2
d_gene: TRBD1
v_gene: TRBV6-1
abundance: NA

CDR3nt: TGTGCCAGCTCGGCGGGGGGCTACGAGCAGTACTTC
CDR3aa: CASSAGGYEQYF
j_gene: TRBJ2-7
d_gene: TRBD2
v_gene: TRBV18
abundance: few

CDR3nt: TGTGCCAGCAGTTTCACCGGACTAGCGGGAGAAGAGACCCAGTACTTC
CDR3aa: CASSFTGLAGEETQYF
j_gene: TRBJ2-5
d_gene: TRBD2
v_gene: TRBV27
abundance: few

CDR3nt: TGTGCCAGCAGTTTAGATTTGGGACTATCCTTCTACAATGAGCAGTTCTTC
CDR3aa: CASSLDLGLSFYNEQFF
j_gene: TRBJ2-1
d_gene: TRBD2
v_gene: TRBV12-3/TRBV12-4
abundance: many

CDR3nt: TGTGCCAGCAGCCTCCCCCCCGGAGCTGAAGCTTTCTTT
CDR3aa: CASSLPPGAEAFF
j_gene: TRBJ1-1
d_gene: NA
v_gene: TRBV7-2
abundance: NA

CDR3nt: TGTGCCAGCAGCCGCCTGAACACCGGGGAGCTGTTTTTT
CDR3aa: CASSRLNTGELFF
j_gene: TRBJ2-2
d_gene: NA
v_gene: TRBV11-3
abundance: few

CDR3nt: TGTGCCAGCAGCCCCGGACAGGGACACTACGAGCAGTACTTC
CDR3aa: CASSPGQGHYEQYF
j_gene: TRBJ2-7
d_gene: TRBD1
v_gene: TRBV2
abundance: few

CDR3nt: TGCAGTGCAGAACCCCCCCGACAGGGAGCGTACGAGCAGTACTTC
CDR3aa: CSAEPPRQGAYEQYF
j_gene: TRBJ2-7
d_gene: TRBD1
v_gene: TRBV20-1
abundance: many

CDR3nt: TGCAGTGCTAGGGAGGACAGATACAATGAGCAGTTCTTC
CDR3aa: CSAREDRYNEQFF
j_gene: TRBJ2-1
d_gene: NA
v_gene: TRBV20-1
abundance: NA

CDR3nt: TGTGCCAGCAGCACAGGGGCAGACGAGCAGTACTTC
CDR3aa: CASSTGADEQYF
j_gene: TRBJ2-7
d_gene: TRBD1
v_gene: TRBV6-5
abundance: many

CDR3nt: TGTGCCAGCAGTGTGTGGGGGACCCTCTCCGGCACAGATACGCAGTATTTT
CDR3aa: CASSVWGTLSGTDTQYF
j_gene: TRBJ2-3
d_gene: NA
v_gene: TRBV2
abundance: NA

CDR3nt: TGCAGGATACGGGCGGGACGACGCACAGATACGCAGTATTTT
CDR3aa: CRIRAGRRTDTQYF
j_gene: TRBJ2-3
d_gene: NA
v_gene: TRBV29-1
abundance: many

CDR3nt: TGTGCCAGCAGTGCCATTACAGGGAAACCACAATTCGGGCAGTACTTC
CDR3aa: CASSAITGKPQFGQYF
j_gene: TRBJ2-7
d_gene: NA
v_gene: TRBV12-3/TRBV12-4
abundance: few

CDR3nt: TGTGCCAGTAGTAGACTAGCGGGTAACTACGAGCAGTACTTC
CDR3aa: CASSRLAGNYEQYF
j_gene: TRBJ2-7
d_gene: TRBD2
v_gene: TRBV19
abundance: few

CDR3nt: TGCGCCAGCAGCACCTCCAACGGGGGGACAGGCTCGTTCTTC
CDR3aa: CASSTSNGGTGSFF
j_gene: TRBJ2-1
d_gene: NA
v_gene: TRBV5-1
abundance: many

CDR3nt: TGTGCCAGCTCCGGACGTGGGACAGCCAACTATGGCTACACCTTC
CDR3aa: CASSGRGTANYGYTF
j_gene: TRBJ1-2
d_gene: TRBD1
v_gene: TRBV2
abundance: NA

CDR3nt: TGTGCCAGCAGTTTCTCGGGCTGGGCGGGCAGCAGCAATCAGCCCCAGCATTTT
CDR3aa: CASSFSGWAGSSNQPQHF
j_gene: TRBJ1-5
d_gene: NA
v_gene: TRBV28
abundance: many

CDR3nt: TGTGCCAGCAGCCAAGATCAAGCAGGAGCCCTCAAAAAGCTGTTTTTT
CDR3aa: CASSQDQAGALKKLFF
j_gene: TRBJ2-2
d_gene: NA
v_gene: TRBV14
abundance: many

CDR3nt: TGTGCCAGCAGTGGGGGGGTGACTGCGAGACCCTACAATGAGCAGTTCTTC
CDR3aa: CASSGGVTARPYNEQFF
j_gene: TRBJ2-1
d_gene: NA
v_gene: TRBV6-1
abundance: few

CDR3nt: TGTGCCAGCAACATAGCGGGCGAAGAGACCCAGTACTTC
CDR3aa: CASNIAGEETQYF
j_gene: TRBJ2-5
d_gene: TRBD2
v_gene: TRBV7-9
abundance: NA

CDR3nt: TGCAGCGTTCGCAGCAACACCGGGGAGCTTTTTTTT
CDR3aa: CSVRSNTGELFF
j_gene: TRBJ2-2
d_gene: NA
v_gene: TRBV29-1
abundance: many

CDR3nt: TGTGCCATCAGTGTGGGACAGGGGAATGAGCAGTTCTTC
CDR3aa: CAISVGQGNEQFF
j_gene: TRBJ2-1
d_gene: TRBD1
v_gene: TRBV10-3
abundance: NA

CDR3nt: TGTGCCAGCTCACCCTCACCGGGGGACCGGCCCACCGGGGAGCTGTTTTTT
CDR3aa: CASSPSPGDRPTGELFF
j_gene: TRBJ2-2
d_gene: NA
v_gene: TRBV18
abundance: many

CDR3nt: TGTGCCACCACACAAAGGACAGAGGACAATGAGCAGTTCTTC
CDR3aa: CATTQRTEDNEQFF
j_gene: TRBJ2-1
d_gene: NA
v_gene: TRBV10-3
abundance: many

CDR3nt: TGTGCCAGCAGCCGCGGGACTAGCGGGGGTCCCACAGATACGCAGTATTTT
CDR3aa: CASSRGTSGGPTDTQYF
j_gene: TRBJ2-3
d_gene: TRBD2
v_gene: TRBV7-9
abundance: few

CDR3nt: TGTGCCAGTAGTGGGCCAGGGGTCGGCACAGATACGCAGTATTTT
CDR3aa: CASSGPGVGTDTQYF
j_gene: TRBJ2-3
d_gene: NA
v_gene: TRBV19
abundance: few

CDR3nt: TGTGCCAGCAGCTTATGGGGGGATAATGAGCAGTTCTTC
CDR3aa: CASSLWGDNEQFF
j_gene: TRBJ2-1
d_gene: NA
v_gene: TRBV7-2
abundance: few

CDR3nt: TGCAGTGCCGGATCGGCGGGAGGGTCCCCCTCCTACAATGAGCAGTTCTTC
CDR3aa: CSAGSAGGSPSYNEQFF
j_gene: TRBJ2-1
d_gene: TRBD2
v_gene: TRBV20-1
abundance: few

CDR3nt: TGTGCCAGCAGCTTTCTAACAGGGGGCTTCGCACCGGATACGCAGTATTTT
CDR3aa: CASSFLTGGFAPDTQYF
j_gene: TRBJ2-3
d_gene: TRBD1
v_gene: TRBV7-9
abundance: NA

CDR3nt: TGTGCCAGCAGCTCCAGGAACGGTGAAGCTTTCTTT
CDR3aa: CASSSRNGEAFF
j_gene: TRBJ1-1
d_gene: NA
v_gene: TRBV11-2
abundance: many

CDR3nt: TGTGCCAGCAGACGGACTAGGAGATCCGCAGATACGCAGTATTTT
CDR3aa: CASRRTRRSADTQYF
j_gene: TRBJ2-3
d_gene: TRBD2
v_gene: TRBV11-3
abundance: many